The 20 T cell receptor beta chains given below trace back to one sample, sequenced in a study of T cells in Graves' hyperthyroidism and ophthalmopathy. RNA transcripts gave rise to amplified TCR beta CDR3 regions. Researchers ran a first-round RT-PCR on the TCR CDR3 using the HTBI primer set. TCRdb processed the multiplex PCR reads anew with MiXCR; each CDR3 protein has one entry. The sample comprises roughly 740,000 distinct CDR3 sequences, over 15% of which are singletons, and approximately 8.4% rests with the top ten. Sequencing input: blood. These receptors came from a young man with Graves' hyperthyroidism.

This clonotype showed up just a few times. V is TRBV7-9 and J is TRBJ2-6; no clear D. Trimming shortened V by 2 bases and J by 4 bases, and 6 bases separated the two germline ends. From germline, CDR1 is SEHNR and CDR2 FQNEAQ (reference sequence). CDR3 size: 14 residues. CDR3 amino acids: CASSLTGGANVLTF. For the CDR3, the DNA is TGTGCCAGCAGCTTAACTGGGGGGGCCAACGTCCTGACTTTC.

The V gene is TRBV9, the J gene TRBJ2-7, with D hard to call. The CDR3 runs to 15 residues. Germline V CDR1 and CDR2: SGDLS, YYNGEE. Trimming left V 0 bases short and J 5 bases short, with 15 bases between. The CDR3 is CASSVGTVHWNEQYF. In DNA, the CDR3 is TGTGCCAGCAGCGTAGGGACGGTCCACTGGAACGAGCAGTACTTC. The full variable domain, with the rest looked up from reference TRBV9 and TRBJ2-7, is DSGVTQTPKHLITATGQRVTLRCSPRSGDLSVYWYQQSLDQGLQFLIQYYNGEERAKGNILERFSAQQFPDLHSELNLSSLELGDSALYFCASSVGTVHWNEQYFGPGTRLTVT.

This clonotype was detected ten times or more. The chain uses TRBV12-3 or TRBV12-4 and TRBJ2-1; a weak D match, TRBD2 (6 bases). The CDR3 consists of 15 residues. With 8 bases removed from V and 5 bases from J, the gap between germline ends came to 19 bases. This CDR3 is CASSPRGSGNNEQFF. The CDR3 DNA reads TGTGCCAGCTCCCCCCGCGGTAGCGGAAACAATGAGCAGTTCTTC.

This clonotype turned up a few times. The chain combines TRBV6-1 with TRBJ2-2; 7 nucleotides line up with TRBD1. Germline trimming cut 2 bases from V and 2 bases from J; bases unmatched to any gene: 14. Germline values: CDR1 MNHNS, CDR2 SASEGT. CDR3 length: 19 residues. CDR3 bases: TGTGCCAGCAGTGAAAGGCCTGGGTCGGGACAGTCCAACACCGGGGAGCTGTTTTTT. Amino acid sequence: CASSERPGSGQSNTGELFF.

The genes are TRBV5-1 and TRBJ2-7; 12 bases map to TRBD2. This CDR3 is built from 14 residues. After removal of 3 bases from V and 6 bases from J, the junction contained 4 bases not matched to a gene. Germline CDR1 SGHRS, CDR2 YFSETQ. CDR3: CASSSTSGRSEQYF. CDR3 DNA sequence: TGCGCCAGCAGCTCCACTAGCGGGAGGAGCGAGCAGTACTTC.

The rearrangement links TRBV3-1 to TRBJ2-1; D uncertain. Germline V gene sequence: CDR1 LGHDT, CDR2 YNNKEL (reference sequence). The CDR3 length is 12 residues. Trimming stripped 1 base from V and 14 bases from J, with 12 bases between. CDR3 loop: CASSQGTGREFF. Written as DNA, the CDR3 is TGTGCCAGCAGCCAAGGAACCGGAAGGGAGTTCTTC.

The chain joins TRBV15 to TRBJ2-2, with 10 bases that match TRBD1. Germline V gene sequence: CDR1 LNHNV, CDR2 YYDKDF (reference sequence). The V gene end was trimmed by 8 bases and the J gene end by 0 bases; junction bases not matched to a gene: 0. There are 14 residues in the CDR3. DNA for the CDR3: TGTGCCACCGGACAGGGGGCGAACACCGGGGAGCTGTTTTTT. Translating gives CATGQGANTGELFF.

This clonotype was observed at least ten times. The chain carries TRBV28 and TRBJ1-1; D unclear. The CDR3 spans 14 residues. Germline V gives CDR1 MDHEN, CDR2 SYDVKM. Trimming stripped 6 bases from V and 5 bases from J, with 16 bases between. Here the CDR3 DNA reads TGTGCCAGCAGCCACCCCCTAGGGAATACTGAAGCTTTCTTT. Translating it yields CASSHPLGNTEAFF.

The chain has TRBV12-3 or TRBV12-4 and TRBJ1-2, with 9 nucleotides matching TRBD1. CDR3 length: 12 residues. J was trimmed by 8 bases and V by 7 bases; bases with no gene match: 5. CDR3 bases: TGTGCCAGCAACGGACAGGGGTTCGGCTACACCTTC. This encodes CASNGQGFGYTF.

In its sample, this clonotype was seen many times. V is TRBV5-1 and J is TRBJ1-4; possible D gene TRBD1, 6 bases. The CDR3 is 17 amino acids. The germline V and J ends were trimmed by 0 bases and 0 bases, with 12 bases remaining between them. Per germline, CDR1 SGHRS and CDR2 YFSETQ. CDR3 sequence reads: CASSLVQGSTTNEKLFF. CDR3 sequence (DNA): TGCGCCAGCAGCTTGGTTCAGGGGTCTACAACTAATGAAAAACTGTTTTTT.

Ten or more counts support this clonotype. This chain connects TRBV24-1 to TRBJ2-3; 10 bases align to TRBD2. The V gene's germline CDR1 is KGHDR and CDR2 SFDVKD. This CDR3 has 19 residues. The ends lost 0 bases at V and 5 bases at J; junction bases unmatched: 13. The CDR3 here is CATSDLKSSGSGGGDTQYF. The CDR3 coding sequence is TGTGCCACCAGTGATTTGAAGTCTAGCGGGAGTGGAGGAGGAGATACGCAGTATTTT.

This clonotype appeared a few times. The rearrangement links TRBV20-1 to TRBJ1-5; D gene ambiguous. The CDR3 sequence is 14 residues long. Germline V gene data show CDR1 as DFQATT and CDR2 as SNEGSKA (reference sequence). V shed 4 bases and J shed 2 bases, with 12 bases lying between them. The CDR3 reads CSATRAIGNQPQHF. The CDR3 DNA is TGCAGTGCTACTAGGGCCATCGGCAATCAGCCCCAGCATTTT.

This clonotype was counted a few times. The V and J genes are TRBV15 and TRBJ1-2; D is unclear. Trimming removed 1 base from V and 2 bases from J, with 8 bases in between. Germline assignment: CDR1 LNHNV and CDR2 YYDKDF (reference sequence). The CDR3 covers 14 residues. Here the CDR3 DNA reads TGTGCCACCAGCAGAGGAGAGGCCAACTATGGCTACACCTTC. Residues: CATSRGEANYGYTF.

On this clonotype: The junction shows a germline mismatch at one end, possibly a read error. V and J are TRBV6-2 or TRBV6-3 and TRBJ1-5, with D possibly TRBD1 on 5 matching bases. The CDR3 contains 14 residues. CDR1 and CDR2 (germline): MNHEY, SVGEGT. The chain's CDR3 is CVSREGGGNQPQHF. CDR3 bases: TGTGTCAGCAGGGAGGGAGGGGGCAATCAGCCCCAGCATTTT.

This clonotype was found many times. J is TRBJ2-2 and V is TRBV6-1, with TRBD1 as a possible D gene (5 bases). Trimming removed 7 bases from V and 0 bases from J, with 12 bases in between. Germline lookup yields CDR1 MNHNS and CDR2 SASEGT. CDR3 length: 15 residues. The DNA of the CDR3 is TGTGCCAGCAACAGACAGCGAACGAACACCGGGGAGCTGTTTTTT. Translation gives CASNRQRTNTGELFF.

The chain links TRBV4-3 to TRBJ2-3; TRBD2 aligns across 8 bases. With V trimmed by 0 bases and J by 0 bases, 11 bases remained unmatched. The CDR3 is 19 residues long. CDR1 LGHNA and CDR2 YSLEER come from the germline V gene. CDR3 loop: CASSQDRGGVNPSTDTQYF. The CDR3 DNA reads as TGCGCCAGCAGCCAAGATCGGGGGGGAGTTAACCCTAGCACAGATACGCAGTATTTT.

In its sample, this clonotype was seen many times. V usage is TRBV28 and J usage is TRBJ2-1, with D perhaps matching TRBD1 or TRBD2 (5 bases each). V lost 6 bases to trimming and J lost 4 bases, with 13 bases between them. The germline CDR1 and CDR2 sequences are MDHEN and SYDVKM. The CDR3 spans 14 residues. Written as DNA, the CDR3 is TGTGCCAGCAGGAGGGACCGAAATTACAATGAGCAGTTCTTC. Its protein is CASRRDRNYNEQFF.

In this sample, this clonotype turned up a few times. The V and J genes are TRBV11-2 and TRBJ2-4; 7 nucleotides line up with TRBD1. Trimming cost V 1 base and J 3 bases; bases outside gene matches: 6. CDR3 length: 16 residues. Germline V gene lookup returns CDR1 SGHAT and CDR2 FQNNGV. The CDR3 loop reads CASSLGETGFKNIQYF. The CDR3 DNA reads TGTGCCAGCAGCTTAGGAGAGACAGGGTTCAAAAACATTCAGTACTTC. Together with reference TRBV11-2 and TRBJ2-4, the CDR3 gives the full variable domain: EAGVAQSPRYKIIEKRQSVAFWCNPISGHATLYWYQQILGQGPKLLIQFQNNGVVDDSQLPKDRFSAERLKGVDSTLKIQPAKLEDSAVYLCASSLGETGFKNIQYFGAGTRLSVL.

This clonotype was picked up many times. The chain employs TRBV12-3 or TRBV12-4 and TRBJ2-1; the D gene is possibly TRBD2 (5 bases). Trimming removed 6 bases from V and 8 bases from J, with 11 bases in between. This CDR3 has 12 residues. The CDR3 DNA sequence: TGTGCCAGCAGCCTCGGGGTCCATGAGCAGTTCTTC. It specifies CASSLGVHEQFF.

Of note for this clonotype: Being one base from a much bigger clone, this may be a read error. This chain links TRBV6-1 with TRBJ2-7; the D gene is possibly TRBD1 (6 bases). The V end was cut by 10 bases, the J end by 6 bases, with 22 bases between. CDR3 length equals 14 residues. The germline CDR1 and CDR2 sequences are MNHNS and SASEGT. The CDR3 nucleotides are TGTGCCAACAGCCTTACAACAGGGTACCGCGAGCAGTACTTC. Amino acid sequence: CANSLTTGYREQYF.